The clone carrying this T cell receptor (beta chain) was picked up one time. Its antigen is undetermined. This sample was taken from a study of Graves' ophthalmopathy and Graves' hyperthyroidism. As for the study in general: Over 18 months of follow-up, stable hyperthyroidism required that no ophthalmopathy appear. Study results and caveats: Ophthalmopathy progression prediction by the model yielded a sensitivity of around 68% and a specificity of 72.22%. Detection in blood was also observed for most expanded thyroid clonotypes above 0.001 frequency.

RNA transcripts provided the template for amplifying TCR beta CDR3 regions. After a first-round RT-PCR with HTBI primers, a second-round multiplex PCR was run. TCRdb processed the multiplex PCR reads anew with MiXCR; each CDR3 protein has one entry. The sample consists of about 590,000 distinct CDR3 sequences, 39% of them appearing once. Excluded were patients with other autoimmune diseases, uncontrolled infections, pregnancy or lactation. The CDR3 spans 16 residues. In germline, CDR1 is DFQATT, CDR2 SNEGSKA (reference sequence). Trimming shortened V by 0 bases and J by 7 bases, and 16 bases separated the two germline ends.

Sequenced: peripheral blood or thyroid tissue (not recorded which). The source of this sequence is an adult man with Graves' hyperthyroidism. V gene TRBV20-1 combines with J gene TRBJ1-6; D gene uncertain. CDR3 sequence: CSARDAAGLNNSPLHF. CDR3 DNA: TGCAGTGCTAGAGATGCAGCGGGCCTTAACAATTCACCCCTCCACTTT.